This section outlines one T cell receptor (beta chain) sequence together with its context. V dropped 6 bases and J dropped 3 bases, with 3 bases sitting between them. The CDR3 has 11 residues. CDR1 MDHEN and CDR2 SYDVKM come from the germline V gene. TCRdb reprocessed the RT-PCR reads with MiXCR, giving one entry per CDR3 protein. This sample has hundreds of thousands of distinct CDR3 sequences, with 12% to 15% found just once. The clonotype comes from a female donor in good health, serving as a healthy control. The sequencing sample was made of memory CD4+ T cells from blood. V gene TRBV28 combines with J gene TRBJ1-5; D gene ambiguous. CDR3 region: CASRVNQPQHF. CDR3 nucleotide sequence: TGTGCCAGCAGAGTCAATCAGCCCCAGCATTTT.